The source of this T cell receptor (beta chain) is a study of blood T cells in healthy people across ages. Study background: The template switching approach captured approximately one barcoded beta molecule for every two T cells.

In terms of origin and age, donors were healthy Caucasian individuals from Russia aged about 6 to 90. Collection of 9.5 to 10 milliliters of peripheral blood was performed for each donor. A second PCR, run for roughly 7 to 12 cycles, used a sample-barcoded 5' primer plus a J-beta primer mix. TCRdb reprocessed the 5' RACE reads with MiXCR, giving one entry per CDR3 protein. The sample yields fewer than 1,000,000 distinct CDR3 sequences, about 42% seen once. This clonotype was seen a few times. The CDR3 runs to 13 residues. V shed 0 bases and J shed 7 bases, with 9 bases lying between them. The clonotype was recovered from an older man in good health. The chain carries TRBV12-3 or TRBV12-4 and TRBJ1-2; D remains unclear. The sequenced sample consisted of blood. CDR3 bases: TGTGCCAGCAGTTTAGCAGGCAGGTTTGGCTACACCTTC. It yields the protein CASSLAGRFGYTF.